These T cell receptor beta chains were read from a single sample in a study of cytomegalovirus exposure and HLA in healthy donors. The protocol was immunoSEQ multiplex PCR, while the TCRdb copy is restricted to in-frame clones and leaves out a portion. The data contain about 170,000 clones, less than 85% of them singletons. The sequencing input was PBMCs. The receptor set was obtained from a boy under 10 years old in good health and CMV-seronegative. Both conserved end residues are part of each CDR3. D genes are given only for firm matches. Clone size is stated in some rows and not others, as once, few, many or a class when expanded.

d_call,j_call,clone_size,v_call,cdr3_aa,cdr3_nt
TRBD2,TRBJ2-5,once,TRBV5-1,CASSPTPMGEGETQYF,TGCGCCAGCAGCCCTACCCCGATGGGGGAGGGAGAGACCCAGTACTTC
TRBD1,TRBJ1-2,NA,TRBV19,CASSIPGQGIYGYTF,TGTGCCAGTAGTATCCCCGGACAGGGCATCTATGGCTACACCTTC
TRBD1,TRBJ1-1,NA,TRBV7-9,CASSSPGQGTNTEAFF,TGTGCCAGCAGCTCCCCGGGACAGGGGACGAACACTGAAGCTTTCTTT
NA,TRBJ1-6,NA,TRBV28,CASSLSKDSYNSPLHF,TGTGCCAGCAGTTTATCAAAGGACAGCTATAATTCACCCCTCCACTTT
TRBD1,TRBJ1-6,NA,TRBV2,CASSEGTGFSPLHF,TGTGCCAGCAGTGAAGGGACAGGCTTTTCACCCCTCCACTTT
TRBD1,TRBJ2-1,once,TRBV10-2,CASDRGRGFYNEQFF,TGCGCCAGCGATAGGGGCAGGGGGTTCTACAATGAGCAGTTCTTC
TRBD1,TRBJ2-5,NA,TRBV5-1,CASSLDGTGGIETQYF,TGCGCCAGCAGCTTGGATGGGACAGGGGGCATCGAGACCCAGTACTTC
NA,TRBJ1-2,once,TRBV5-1,CASSPAGGLYGYTF,TGCGCCAGCTCCCCCGCCGGGGGACTCTATGGCTACACCTTC
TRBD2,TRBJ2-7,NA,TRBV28,CASSGPGPGGTYEQYF,TGTGCCAGCTCCGGCCCGGGGCCCGGGGGGACCTACGAGCAGTACTTC
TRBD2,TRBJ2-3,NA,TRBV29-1,CSVAISGTTDTQYF,TGCAGCGTTGCGATCAGCGGGACCACGGATACGCAGTATTTT
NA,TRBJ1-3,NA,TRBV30,CAWTKDFSSSGNTIYF,TGTGCCTGGACTAAGGACTTTTCCTCCTCTGGAAACACCATATATTTT
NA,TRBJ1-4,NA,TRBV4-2,CASSQGGQDGEKLFF,TGTGCCAGCAGCCAAGGAGGGCAGGACGGTGAAAAACTGTTTTTT
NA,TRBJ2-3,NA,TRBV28,CASSSFTDTQYF,TGTGCCAGCTCTTCTTTTACAGATACGCAGTATTTT
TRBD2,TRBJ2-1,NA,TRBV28,CASSYYSGRNEQFF,TGTGCCAGCAGTTACTATAGCGGGAGAAATGAGCAGTTCTTC
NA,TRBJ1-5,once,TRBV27,CASSSGWGPQPQHF,TGTGCCAGCAGTTCAGGCTGGGGGCCCCAGCCCCAGCATTTT
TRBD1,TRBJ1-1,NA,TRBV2,CASLRGQGWDEAFF,TGTGCCAGCCTTCGGGGACAGGGGTGGGATGAAGCTTTCTTT
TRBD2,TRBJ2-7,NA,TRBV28,CASSPIAGGPYYEQYF,TGTGCCAGCAGTCCTATAGCGGGAGGGCCCTACTACGAGCAGTACTTC
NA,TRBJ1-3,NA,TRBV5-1,CASSLEFQGGSGNTIYF,TGCGCCAGCAGCTTGGAGTTTCAGGGAGGCTCTGGAAACACCATATATTTT
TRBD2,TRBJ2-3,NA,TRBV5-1,CASSDGTSGSTDTQYF,TGCGCCAGCAGCGACGGGACTAGCGGGAGCACAGATACGCAGTATTTT
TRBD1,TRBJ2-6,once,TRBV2,CASSQDRASSGANVLTF,TGTGCCAGCAGTCAAGACAGGGCATCCTCTGGGGCCAACGTCCTGACTTTC
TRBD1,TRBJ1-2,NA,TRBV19,CASSIPRGVDIGGYTF,TGTGCCAGTAGTATCCCCAGGGGGGTTGATATCGGTGGCTACACCTTC
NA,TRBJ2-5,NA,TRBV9,CASSVDGSSVETQYF,TGTGCCAGCAGCGTAGATGGTAGTAGCGTGGAGACCCAGTACTTC
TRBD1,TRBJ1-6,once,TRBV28,CASSTGESPYSPLHF,TGTGCCAGCAGCACAGGGGAATCGCCGTATTCACCCCTCCACTTT
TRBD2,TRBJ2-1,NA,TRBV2,CASRATSGGTLYNEQFF,TGTGCCAGCAGGGCGACTAGCGGAGGAACCTTATACAATGAGCAGTTCTTC
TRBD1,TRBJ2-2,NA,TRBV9,CASSVRTGNTGELFF,TGTGCCAGCAGCGTAAGGACAGGGAACACCGGGGAGCTGTTTTTT
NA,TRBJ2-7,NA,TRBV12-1,CASSYRTGDWHEQYF,TGTGCCAGCAGCTACCGGACAGGGGATTGGCACGAGCAGTACTTC
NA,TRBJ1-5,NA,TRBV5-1,CASSYGQNQPQHF,TGCGCCAGCAGCTACGGACAGAATCAGCCCCAGCATTTT
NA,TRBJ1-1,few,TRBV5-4,CASSLEREAFF,TGTGCCAGCAGCTTGGAACGGGAAGCTTTCTTT
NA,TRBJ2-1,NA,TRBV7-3,CASSLRGPGMGDYNEQFF,TGTGCCAGCAGCTTAAGGGGGCCCGGGATGGGGGACTACAATGAGCAGTTCTTC
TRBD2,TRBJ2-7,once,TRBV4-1,CASSQLLEREVYEQYF,TGCGCCAGCAGCCAGCTACTAGAGCGGGAGGTGTACGAGCAGTACTTC
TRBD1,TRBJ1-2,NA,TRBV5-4,CASSFGGQGASGYTF,TGTGCCAGCAGCTTCGGGGGACAGGGGGCATCTGGCTACACCTTC
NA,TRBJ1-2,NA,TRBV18,CASSPEVNYGYTF,TGTGCCAGCTCACCAGAGGTCAACTATGGCTACACCTTC
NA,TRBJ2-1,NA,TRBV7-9,CASSLLDEQFF,TGTGCCAGCAGCCTACTGGATGAGCAGTTCTTC
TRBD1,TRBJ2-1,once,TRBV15,CATSRGPERGRWNEQFF,TGTGCCACCAGCAGAGGGCCAGAAAGGGGGCGTTGGAATGAGCAGTTCTTC
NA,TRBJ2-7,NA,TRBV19,CASSPSATTYEQYF,TGTGCCAGTAGCCCCTCCGCGACTACCTACGAGCAGTACTTC
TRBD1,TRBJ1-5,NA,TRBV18,CASSLGGGQPQHF,TGTGCCAGCTCACTAGGGGGCGGTCAGCCCCAGCATTTT
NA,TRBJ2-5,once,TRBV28,CASSPRTRRVETQYF,TGTGCCAGCAGTCCAAGGACTCGTCGGGTGGAGACCCAGTACTTC
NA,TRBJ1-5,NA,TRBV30,CAWRPRGGHNQPQHF,TGTGCCTGGAGGCCCCGAGGAGGGCACAATCAGCCCCAGCATTTT
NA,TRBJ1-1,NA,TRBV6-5,CASSHLKQWTEAFF,TGTGCCAGCAGCCATTTAAAACAGTGGACTGAAGCTTTCTTT
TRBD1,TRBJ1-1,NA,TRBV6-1,CASRLIETGMPEAFF,TGTGCCAGTCGCCTAATTGAGACAGGGATGCCTGAAGCTTTCTTT
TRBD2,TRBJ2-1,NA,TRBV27,CASSSQGAGGRHEQFF,TGTGCCAGCAGTTCCCAAGGAGCGGGAGGGCGGCATGAGCAGTTCTTC
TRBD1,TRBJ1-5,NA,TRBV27,CASSPQDRVVGNQPQHF,TGTGCCAGCAGTCCTCAGGACAGGGTAGTTGGCAATCAGCCCCAGCATTTT
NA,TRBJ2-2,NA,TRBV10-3,CAISEFEGDPGHTGELFF,TGTGCCATCAGTGAGTTTGAAGGGGATCCTGGGCACACCGGGGAGCTGTTTTTT
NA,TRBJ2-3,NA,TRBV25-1,CASSESSLTGIATDTQYF,TGTGCCAGCAGTGAATCATCCCTCACAGGGATAGCAACAGATACGCAGTATTTT